This T cell receptor beta chain originates from a study of CD8 T cells in Susac syndrome. Reverse transcription of roughly 0.45 to 1 ug RNA used random hexamers. TCRdb processed the immunoSEQ multiplex PCR reads anew with MiXCR; each CDR3 protein has one entry. The sample carries over 150,000 distinct CDR3 sequences, approximately 94% recorded once. Trimming cost V 4 bases and J 1 base, with 18 bases left between them. The germline V gene encodes CDR1 SGHNT and CDR2 YYREEE (reference sequence). The CDR3 extends over 17 amino acids. Isolation of CD8+ and CD4+ T cells was performed negatively, whereas enrichment of TEMRA cells was done by FACS.

V is TRBV5-4 and J is TRBJ2-4; weak D call: TRBD2 (6 bases). The specimen was CD4+ T cells from PBMCs. The sequence was collected from a human donor with multiple sclerosis. The CDR3 loop reads CASSPGGTMKAKNIQYF. The CDR3 bases are TGTGCCAGCAGCCCTGGCGGGACCATGAAGGCCAAAAACATTCAGTACTTC.